The rows below give T cell receptor beta chains drawn from one sample of a study of blood T cell repertoires in COVID-19. Clones were sequenced by immunoSEQ multiplex PCR, and TCRdb holds only the in-frame ones, with some missing. The sample lists about 18,000 clones, more than 75% occurring once. Material for sequencing was peripheral blood. All receptors derive from a human donor in a cohort sampled during active COVID-19. CDR3s include the opening cysteine and the closing phenylalanine or tryptophan. The D gene is left open where the match is weak. Only some rows state a clone size, as once, few, many or a class for expanded clones.

cdr3_aa | cdr3_nt | j_call | d_call | v_call | clone_size
CSASQGARDTEAFF | TGCAGTGCTAGTCAGGGGGCTAGAGACACTGAAGCTTTCTTT | TRBJ1-1 | TRBD1 | TRBV20-1 | few
CASRDRGRGGYTF | TGTGCCAGCAGGGACAGGGGGCGCGGTGGCTACACCTTC | TRBJ1-2 | TRBD1 | TRBV6-5 | once
CASTPKGGSSYEQYF | TGCGCCAGCACTCCGAAAGGCGGGAGCTCCTACGAGCAGTACTTC | TRBJ2-7 | TRBD2 | TRBV10-2 | .
CAISPTSGSHEQYF | TGTGCCATCAGTCCGACTAGCGGGAGCCACGAGCAGTACTTC | TRBJ2-7 | TRBD2 | TRBV10-3 | .
CATSNRDRASGANVLTF | TGTGCCACTTCAAACCGGGACAGGGCTTCTGGGGCCAACGTCCTGACTTTC | TRBJ2-6 | TRBD1 | TRBV15 | .
CASSRDRGSNEQFF | TGTGCCAGCAGCCGGGACAGGGGATCCAATGAGCAGTTCTTC | TRBJ2-1 | TRBD1 | TRBV27 | .
CAWSVPTGFLYGYTF | TGTGCCTGGAGTGTCCCGACAGGATTTCTATATGGCTACACCTTC | TRBJ1-2 | . | TRBV30 | .
CASSLDSGVSGNTIYF | TGTGCCAGCAGCTTAGATTCAGGGGTCTCTGGAAACACCATATATTTT | TRBJ1-3 | . | TRBV7-9 | .
CASSPKGRGVWTEAFF | TGTGCCAGCAGTCCGAAGGGGCGGGGTGTCTGGACTGAAGCTTTCTTT | TRBJ1-1 | . | TRBV27 | .
CASSLARQGVNQPQHF | TGTGCCAGCAGCTTGGCCCGGCAGGGGGTTAACCAGCCCCAGCATTTT | TRBJ1-5 | TRBD1 | TRBV5-5 | .
CASSFDSPELDTQYF | TGCGCCAGCAGCTTCGACAGTCCGGAGCTAGATACGCAGTATTTT | TRBJ2-3 | . | TRBV5-1 | .
CASSLVAGGRSYNSPLHF | TGTGCCAGCAGCTTAGTGGCGGGCGGGAGGTCCTATAATTCACCCCTCCACTTT | TRBJ1-6 | . | TRBV7-9 | .
CASSLTDREETQYF | TGTGCCAGCAGCTTAACGGACAGGGAAGAGACCCAGTACTTC | TRBJ2-5 | TRBD1 | TRBV7-9 | .
CSVEVSSGGRTPYEQYF | TGCAGCGTTGAAGTGTCTAGCGGGGGCCGAACGCCCTACGAGCAGTACTTC | TRBJ2-7 | TRBD2 | TRBV29-1 | .
CASSLGIAEAFF | TGTGCCAGCAGCTTGGGTATAGCAGAAGCTTTCTTT | TRBJ1-1 | . | TRBV7-2 | .
CASRDPLTGGTDTQYF | TGTGCCAGCAGGGATCCATTAACAGGGGGAACAGATACGCAGTATTTT | TRBJ2-3 | TRBD1 | TRBV7-9 | .
CASSPNREGVGLFF | TGTGCCAGCTCACCCAACAGGGAAGGAGTAGGGCTGTTTTTT | TRBJ1-4 | . | TRBV18 | .
CASSEGTGAYEQFF | TGTGCCAGCAGTGAGGGTACAGGGGCTTATGAGCAGTTCTTC | TRBJ2-1 | TRBD1 | TRBV6-1 | .
CASSRGPEDGTGELFF | TGTGCCAGCAGCAGAGGGCCAGAAGACGGCACCGGGGAGCTGTTTTTT | TRBJ2-2 | . | TRBV5-4 | .
CASRDRAGQPQHF | TGTGCCAGCAGGGACAGGGCAGGTCAGCCCCAGCATTTT | TRBJ1-5 | TRBD1 | TRBV27 | .
CASSRRGGLPPYNEQFF | TGTGCCAGCAGTCGCAGAGGGGGACTACCCCCCTACAATGAGCAGTTCTTC | TRBJ2-1 | . | TRBV27 | .
CASSPTGTANTEAFF | TGTGCCAGTAGCCCAACCGGGACAGCAAACACTGAAGCTTTCTTT | TRBJ1-1 | TRBD1 | TRBV19 | .
CSASQEGRDEQFF | TGCAGTGCTAGTCAGGAGGGCCGAGATGAGCAGTTCTTC | TRBJ2-1 | . | TRBV20-1 | .
CASSLEQYNEQFF | TGCGCCAGCAGCTTGGAACAGTACAATGAGCAGTTCTTC | TRBJ2-1 | . | TRBV5-1 | .
CASTRSAGRFPDTQYF | TGTGCCAGCACCAGATCAGCGGGGAGATTCCCAGATACGCAGTATTTT | TRBJ2-3 | TRBD2 | TRBV7-9 | .
CASGDRGSQPQHF | TGTGCCAGCGGGGACAGGGGGAGTCAGCCCCAGCATTTT | TRBJ1-5 | TRBD1 | TRBV2 | .
CAWSRQGGTEAFF | TGTGCCTGGAGTCGGCAGGGGGGCACTGAAGCTTTCTTT | TRBJ1-1 | TRBD1 | TRBV30 | .
CASTVAGGSYEQYF | TGCGCCAGCACCGTAGCGGGGGGCTCCTACGAGCAGTACTTC | TRBJ2-7 | TRBD2 | TRBV5-1 | .
CATTRGTQETQYF | TGTGCCACCACGCGAGGCACTCAAGAGACCCAGTACTTC | TRBJ2-5 | . | TRBV15 | .
CASSGTGTYSNQPQHF | TGTGCCAGCAGCGGGACAGGGACCTATAGCAATCAGCCCCAGCATTTT | TRBJ1-5 | TRBD1 | TRBV2 | .
CASSEATRTSHEQYF | TGTGCCAGCAGTGAAGCCACCAGGACATCTCACGAGCAGTACTTC | TRBJ2-7 | . | TRBV6-1 | .
CARSAGQPLNYGYTF | TGTGCCAGAAGCGCGGGACAGCCTTTAAACTATGGCTACACCTTC | TRBJ1-2 | TRBD1 | TRBV5-3 | .
CATSTRRTPAGSTDTQYF | TGTGCCACCAGCACCCGCCGGACCCCTGCGGGAAGCACAGATACGCAGTATTTT | TRBJ2-3 | . | TRBV15 | once
CASSHRDSSNQPQHF | TGTGCCAGCAGCCACCGGGACAGCAGCAATCAGCCCCAGCATTTT | TRBJ1-5 | TRBD1 | TRBV3-1/TRBV3-2 | .
CASSATSGKNIQYF | TGTGCCAGCAGCGCGACTAGCGGCAAAAACATTCAGTACTTC | TRBJ2-4 | TRBD2 | TRBV7-8 | .
CASSLPGLAENIQYF | TGTGCCAGCAGCTTGCCGGGACTAGCAGAAAACATTCAGTACTTC | TRBJ2-4 | TRBD2 | TRBV7-2 | .
CASSYSGGGGQPQHF | TGTGCCAGCAGTTACTCAGGAGGGGGCGGACAGCCCCAGCATTTT | TRBJ1-5 | TRBD1 | TRBV6-2/TRBV6-3 | .
CASSLQGGGSEQYF | TGTGCCAGCAGTTTACAAGGGGGGGGCTCCGAGCAGTACTTC | TRBJ2-7 | . | TRBV27 | .
CASSSTGTGTGYNEQFF | TGTGCCAGCAGTAGCACGGGGACCGGGACAGGGTATAATGAGCAGTTCTTC | TRBJ2-1 | TRBD1 | TRBV6-2/TRBV6-3 | .
CASSQGQGNSPLHF | TGTGCCAGCAGCCAAGGACAGGGGAATTCACCCCTCCACTTT | TRBJ1-6 | TRBD1 | TRBV3-1/TRBV3-2 | once
CSVPGTGAREQYF | TGCAGCGTCCCCGGGACAGGGGCTAGGGAGCAGTACTTC | TRBJ2-7 | TRBD1 | TRBV29-1 | once
CASSLGAETQYF | TGTGCCAGCAGCCTGGGGGCAGAGACCCAGTACTTC | TRBJ2-5 | . | TRBV21-1 | .
CASSPRVFQYTGELFF | TGTGCCAGCAGCCCCCGGGTCTTTCAGTACACCGGGGAGCTGTTTTTT | TRBJ2-2 | . | TRBV5-4 | once
CASSVPGIGNTIYF | TGTGCCAGCAGCGTCCCGGGGATTGGAAACACCATATATTTT | TRBJ1-3 | . | TRBV9 | .
CASSQALTPGETQYF | TGTGCCAGCAGCCAAGCGCTAACACCGGGGGAGACCCAGTACTTC | TRBJ2-5 | . | TRBV4-2 | .
CASSFRGEGTDTQYF | TGTGCCAGCAGTTTCCGTGGGGAGGGCACAGATACGCAGTATTTT | TRBJ2-3 | . | TRBV28 | .